This entry concerns a single T cell receptor (beta chain). This specimen belongs to a study of tumor-infiltrating lymphocytes in localized non-small cell lung cancer. Germline trimming cut 1 base from V and 2 bases from J; bases unmatched to any gene: 5. The CDR3 is made up of 16 amino acids. Germline V CDR1 and CDR2: SQVTM, ANQGSEA. Some clones are missing from TCRdb's copy, which holds only in-frame ones; the method was immunoSEQ multiplex PCR. The data show 5,500 to 8,500 clones, with 74% seen just once and 7.1% held by the top ten. V gene TRBV29-1 combines with J gene TRBJ2-3; the match to TRBD2 covers 11 bases. The receptor comes from a human donor with non-small cell lung cancer. The sequenced material came from uninvolved lung tissue not adjacent to the tumor. CDR3 DNA sequence: TGCAGCGTTGAAGGGGGGACTAGCGGCATCACAGATACGCAGTATTTT. Amino acids: CSVEGGTSGITDTQYF.